This entry concerns a single T cell receptor (beta chain). Methods used by the authors: Reference gene primers were amplified, and this amplification served to estimate nucleated cell counts. TCRdb's copy holds only in-frame clones and misses some; the assay was immunoSEQ multiplex PCR. V and J calls and clone size come straight from that table; D and trimming were deduced from the DNA. The table lists tens of thousands of clones, around 90% of them singletons, with 15% in the top ten. The CDR3 is made up of 13 amino acids. V shed 4 bases and J 10 bases; nucleotides not matched to a gene: 6. Germline CDR1 reads SGHRS; CDR2 reads YFSETQ. This entry comes from a study of blood T cell repertoires in COVID-19. Study context: Whether acute or convalescent, the COVID-19 samples came from the United States, Italy and Spain. PBMCs, B-cell-depleted T cells, or T cells were the source of the cDNA or gDNA that made up the material.

This TCR derives from a male donor with acute or convalescent COVID-19. Input material: peripheral blood. V usage is TRBV5-1 and J usage is TRBJ2-1; 9 nucleotides agree with TRBD1. In DNA form, the CDR3 reads TGCGCCAGCAGCGTGGGACAGGGCGGCGAGCAGTTCTTC. The encoded protein is CASSVGQGGEQFF.